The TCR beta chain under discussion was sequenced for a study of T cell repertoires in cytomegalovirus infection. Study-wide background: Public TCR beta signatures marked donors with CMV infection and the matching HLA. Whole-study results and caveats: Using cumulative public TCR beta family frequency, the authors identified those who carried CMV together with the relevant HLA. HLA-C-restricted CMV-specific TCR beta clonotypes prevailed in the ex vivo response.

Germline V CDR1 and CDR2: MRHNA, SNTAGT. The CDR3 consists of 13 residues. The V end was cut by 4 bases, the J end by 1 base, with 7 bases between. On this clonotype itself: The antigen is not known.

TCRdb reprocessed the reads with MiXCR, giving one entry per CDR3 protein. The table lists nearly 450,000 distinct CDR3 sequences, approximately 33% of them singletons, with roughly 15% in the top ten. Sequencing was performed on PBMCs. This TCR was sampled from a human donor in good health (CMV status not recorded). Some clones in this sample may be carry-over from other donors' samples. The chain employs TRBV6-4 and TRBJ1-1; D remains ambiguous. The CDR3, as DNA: TGTGCCAGCAGTGTGGTGGAGAACACTGAAGCTTTCTTT. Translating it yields CASSVVENTEAFF.